The rows below give T cell receptor beta chains drawn from one sample of a study of T cells in Graves' hyperthyroidism and ophthalmopathy. Each CDR3 protein gets one entry after TCRdb re-called the multiplex PCR reads with MiXCR. In the table there are about 290,000 distinct CDR3 sequences, approximately 18% of which are singletons. The source material was blood. All receptors derive from a man aged 50 to 59 with Graves' ophthalmopathy. Each CDR3 is given with its conserved first and last residue. The D gene is left open where the match is weak. Some rows have no size entry. The others give once, few or many, or a class for an expanded clone.

NA	TRBJ2-3	TRBV24-1	few	TGTGCCACCAGTGATCAACAGGGTCGCCCAGATACGCAGTATTTT	CATSDQQGRPDTQYF
NA	TRBJ1-4	TRBV12-5	NA	TGTGCTATGAGACCTGCAACTAATGAAAAACTGTTTTTT	CAMRPATNEKLFF
NA	TRBJ1-2	TRBV6-5	few	TGTACCAGCAGTTACCCCCAGGGTCTAGGCTACACCTTC	CTSSYPQGLGYTF
NA	TRBJ2-7	TRBV20-1	many	TGCAGTGCTTCCGACAGACGGATTAGCTCCTACGAGCAGTACTTC	CSASDRRISSYEQYF
TRBD2	TRBJ2-1	TRBV7-2	many	TGTGCCAGCAGCTTAGCAGCGGGAGCCTGGAATGAGCAGTTCTTC	CASSLAAGAWNEQFF
TRBD1	TRBJ1-2	TRBV7-8	NA	TGTGCCAGCAGCTTGACAGACAGGGATTATGGCTACACCTTC	CASSLTDRDYGYTF
NA	TRBJ2-5	TRBV28	many	TGTGCCAGCAGTTTACTTGCGGGAACGGAGACCCAGTACTTC	CASSLLAGTETQYF
NA	TRBJ2-1	TRBV11-3	many	TGTGCCAGCAGCTTGTCTCCACTAGTAAACAATGAGCAGTTCTTC	CASSLSPLVNNEQFF
NA	TRBJ2-1	TRBV12-3/TRBV12-4	many	TGTGCCAGCAGTTCGCCCCGGCAGTCCCGTACGCATGAGCAGTTCTTC	CASSSPRQSRTHEQFF
TRBD2	TRBJ2-7	TRBV28	many	TGTGCCAGCAGTTTTCCTAGCGGGATCACCTACGAGCAGTACTTC	CASSFPSGITYEQYF
TRBD2	TRBJ2-3	TRBV10-3	NA	TGTGCCATCAGTGACCGGACTAGCGGGAGCACAGATACGCAGTATTTT	CAISDRTSGSTDTQYF
TRBD1	TRBJ1-2	TRBV3-1	many	TGTGCCAGCAGCCAAGAATGGGGACAGGGAAATGGCTACACCTTC	CASSQEWGQGNGYTF
TRBD2	TRBJ2-1	TRBV13	many	TGTGCCAGCAGCTCGGTAGCGGGAGGGATTTACGAGCAGTTCTTC	CASSSVAGGIYEQFF
NA	TRBJ1-1	TRBV20-1	NA	TGCAGTGCTCTCAGGACGGAATTGAACACTGAAGCTTTCTTT	CSALRTELNTEAFF
NA	TRBJ2-2	TRBV4-1	NA	TGCGCCAGCAGCCAAGGACGGCAGAGGAACACCGGGGAGCTGTTTTTT	CASSQGRQRNTGELFF
TRBD1	TRBJ2-7	TRBV27	NA	TGTGCCAGCAGTCTTGAGCCCGGGACAGGGCACTACGAGCAGTACTTC	CASSLEPGTGHYEQYF
TRBD2	TRBJ2-5	TRBV5-1	once	TGCGCCAGCAGCCCCGAATTTGAGCGGGGCCAAGAGACCCAGTACTTC	CASSPEFERGQETQYF
NA	TRBJ2-7	TRBV12-3/TRBV12-4	many	TGTGCCAGCACCCCGGCCGGGGCGGGGAACGAGCAGTACTTC	CASTPAGAGNEQYF
TRBD1	TRBJ1-2	TRBV20-1	few	TGCAGTGCTAGGCACCAGGGGGCCGCGGGCTACACCTTC	CSARHQGAAGYTF
NA	TRBJ1-1	TRBV25-1	NA	TGTGCCAGCAGTGAACAGAGGCTCCTTGGGAACACTGAAGCTTTCTTT	CASSEQRLLGNTEAFF
TRBD2	TRBJ2-1	TRBV7-2	few	TGTGCCAGCAGCTTAATCGAGGGAGGGCTCAATGAGCAGTTCTTC	CASSLIEGGLNEQFF
NA	TRBJ1-1	TRBV28	NA	TGTGCCAGCTCTGGGGTGGGGCGAACTGAAGCTTTCTTT	CASSGVGRTEAFF
NA	TRBJ1-3	TRBV12-3/TRBV12-4	once	TGTGCCAGCAGAAAGGCCTCCGTCCTTGGAAACACCATATATTTT	CASRKASVLGNTIYF
NA	TRBJ2-7	TRBV30	many	TGTGCCTGGGGAAGGTACTACGAGCAGTACTTC	CAWGRYYEQYF
NA	TRBJ1-2	TRBV28	many	TGTGCCAGCACCATACAAGGGAACTATGGCTACACCTTC	CASTIQGNYGYTF
NA	TRBJ2-2	TRBV7-2	few	TGTGCCAGCAGCACTAATGGCTGGAGTTTAGCCGGGGAGCTGTTTTTT	CASSTNGWSLAGELFF
NA	TRBJ1-4	TRBV6-5	NA	TGTGCCAGCAGTTACTCAGGATGGCGAACTAATGAAAAACTGTTTTTT	CASSYSGWRTNEKLFF
TRBD2	TRBJ2-1	TRBV11-1	many	TGTGCCAGCAGCCCACCGAGGCTAGCGGGAATAGGTGAGCAGTTCTTC	CASSPPRLAGIGEQFF
TRBD1	TRBJ1-1	TRBV10-3	NA	TGTGCCATCAGTCGCGTGACAGGGGCGACGAATACTGAAGCTTTCTTT	CAISRVTGATNTEAFF
NA	TRBJ2-7	TRBV5-1	NA	TGCGCCAGCAGCAACGAGGGGTGGGAGCAGTACTTC	CASSNEGWEQYF
NA	TRBJ2-6	TRBV11-2	once	TGTGCCAGCAGCTTAGTGGCAGGGTATTACTCTGGGGCCAACGTCCTGACTTTC	CASSLVAGYYSGANVLTF
TRBD2	TRBJ2-3	TRBV5-1	NA	TGCGCCAGCAGCTGGACACCGCCTAGCGGGGCTAGCACAGATACGCAGTATTTT	CASSWTPPSGASTDTQYF
NA	TRBJ2-7	TRBV20-1	NA	TGCAGTGCTAGAGGACGGCTTATCCCCTCCCATCCGCTCTACGAGCAGTACTTC	CSARGRLIPSHPLYEQYF
NA	TRBJ1-5	TRBV28	NA	TGTGCCAGCAGTTTTGTAAAGGAACGGAGTCAGCCCCAGCATTTT	CASSFVKERSQPQHF
TRBD1	TRBJ2-5	TRBV15	once	TGTGCCACCAGCTGGGACAGACAAGAGGCCCAGTACTTC	CATSWDRQEAQYF
NA	TRBJ2-7	TRBV28	NA	TGTGCCAGCAGTTTAATACAGCCTAAAGAGCAGTACTTC	CASSLIQPKEQYF
TRBD2	TRBJ2-1	TRBV10-3	NA	TGTGCCATAGGGCTAGCGGGCGGAACGAATGAGCAGTTCTTC	CAIGLAGGTNEQFF
NA	TRBJ1-2	TRBV28	NA	TGTGCCTTCTCAAGGGGGGAGGGATATGGCTACACCTTC	CAFSRGEGYGYTF
TRBD2	TRBJ2-2	TRBV15	few	TGTGCCACCAGCAGAGTATCGGGACTAGCGAACACCGGGGAGCTGTTTTTT	CATSRVSGLANTGELFF
NA	TRBJ1-5	TRBV28	NA	TGTGCCAGCAGTTTAGTTTTGCAGCCCCAGCATTTT	CASSLVLQPQHF
NA	TRBJ1-6	TRBV7-9	NA	TGTGCCAGCAGCTTAGGGTCCGTCCCGAATTCACCCCTCCACTTT	CASSLGSVPNSPLHF
NA	TRBJ2-7	TRBV19	few	TGTGCCACTAAGGGCGGGTCCTACCCTCAATCCTACGAGCAGTACTTC	CATKGGSYPQSYEQYF
NA	TRBJ2-2	TRBV5-1	NA	TGCGCCAGCAGCTCAACTAGTATTACCGGGGAGCTGTTTTTT	CASSSTSITGELFF
NA	TRBJ2-5	TRBV4-1	NA	TGCGCCAGCAGCCAAACCACGGGACTGGGGGAGACCCAGTACTTC	CASSQTTGLGETQYF
NA	TRBJ1-4	TRBV25-1	few	TGTGCCAGCGGAGTTGTTGGACTCGAAAAACTGTTTTTT	CASGVVGLEKLFF
TRBD1	TRBJ2-1	TRBV29-1	NA	TGCAGCGTTGTATGGCGGGGACAGGCCAATGAGCAGTTCTTC	CSVVWRGQANEQFF
NA	TRBJ1-1	TRBV7-6	NA	TGTGCCAGCAGCTTAGACCCGGGGAGGATGAACACTGAAGCTTTCTTT	CASSLDPGRMNTEAFF
NA	TRBJ2-5	TRBV2	few	TGTGCCAGCCAGAATAGGGTTGAGACCCAGTACTTC	CASQNRVETQYF
NA	TRBJ2-2	TRBV6-2/TRBV6-3	few	TGTGCCAGCAGATTGACCGGGGAGCTGTTTTTT	CASRLTGELFF
NA	TRBJ1-1	TRBV9	few	TGTGCCAGCAGCGCGATCCTTCCGACCGAACCTAACACTGAAGCTTTCTTT	CASSAILPTEPNTEAFF
TRBD2	TRBJ2-1	TRBV24-1	NA	TGTGCCACCAGTGATCGACTAGCGGGAGGCGAGCAGTTCTTC	CATSDRLAGGEQFF
NA	TRBJ2-2	TRBV2	NA	TGTGCCAGCAGTGAGAGGCGCAGGGCGAACACCGGGGAGCTGTTTTTT	CASSERRRANTGELFF
NA	TRBJ1-6	TRBV20-1	many	TGCAGTGCTAGGCTGGGGGGGGCCGGTTCACCCCTCCACTTT	CSARLGGAGSPLHF
NA	TRBJ1-4	TRBV27	once	TGTGCCAGCAGTCCCCAGCTTAATGAAAAACTGTTTTTT	CASSPQLNEKLFF